Listed below are T cell receptor beta chains from one sample, sequenced in a study of blood T cell repertoires in COVID-19. The repertoire was sequenced with immunoSEQ multiplex PCR; TCRdb's copy has only in-frame clones and lacks some. Of 75,000 or so clones listed, 84% are singletons. The sequenced sample was peripheral blood. These TCRs come from a man aged 50 to 60 with acute or convalescent COVID-19. Each CDR3 is given with its conserved first and last residue. Fields, in order: V gene, clone size, J gene, D gene, CDR3 DNA, CDR3 protein. The D gene is left open where the match is weak. The size field is filled for only some rows; it gives once, few, many or a size class.

V: TRBV15; size: -; J: TRBJ2-2; D: -; DNA: TGTGCCACCAGCAGAGCTCTGCAGGGGACCGGGGAGCTGTTTTTT; CDR3: CATSRALQGTGELFF
V: TRBV18; size: -; J: TRBJ2-1; D: TRBD2; DNA: TGTGCCAGCTCACTCCCTCTAGCGGGAAGTGGTAATGAGCAGTTCTTC; CDR3: CASSLPLAGSGNEQFF
V: TRBV5-4; size: few; J: TRBJ2-7; D: TRBD2; DNA: TGTGCCAGCAGCTTACCCGGGACTAGCTCCTACGAGCAGTACTTC; CDR3: CASSLPGTSSYEQYF
V: TRBV9; size: -; J: TRBJ2-7; D: -; DNA: TGTGCCAGCAGCACCGGGGACACTTCTTCCGAGCAGTACTTC; CDR3: CASSTGDTSSEQYF
V: TRBV5-4; size: -; J: TRBJ2-7; D: TRBD1; DNA: TGTGCCAGCAGTTGGACAGGCCCTCGAACCTACGAGCAGTACTTC; CDR3: CASSWTGPRTYEQYF
V: TRBV30; size: -; J: TRBJ1-4; D: -; DNA: TGTGCCTGGAGTCGCGACCAAAGCCGGGTCTTGAATGAAAAACTGTTTTTT; CDR3: CAWSRDQSRVLNEKLFF
V: TRBV27; size: -; J: TRBJ1-2; D: TRBD1; DNA: TGTGCCAGCAGTTCACAGGGACAGGGCCCGAGGGACTATGGCTACACCTTC; CDR3: CASSSQGQGPRDYGYTF
V: TRBV5-4; size: -; J: TRBJ1-4; D: -; DNA: TGTGCCAGCAGCTTGGGGGCCAGCAGGAATGAAAAACTGTTTTTT; CDR3: CASSLGASRNEKLFF
V: TRBV5-8; size: -; J: TRBJ1-4; D: TRBD1; DNA: TGTGCCAGCAGCTTCGACAGGGGTAATGAAAAACTGTTTTTT; CDR3: CASSFDRGNEKLFF
V: TRBV5-5; size: -; J: TRBJ1-1; D: -; DNA: TGTGCCAGCAGCTCCTATTCCCTCGGTGGCACTGAAGCTTTCTTT; CDR3: CASSSYSLGGTEAFF
V: TRBV10-3; size: -; J: TRBJ1-1; D: TRBD1; DNA: TGTGCCATCAGTGACCCGGGACAGAGGAACACTGAAGCTTTCTTT; CDR3: CAISDPGQRNTEAFF
V: TRBV4-2; size: -; J: TRBJ1-2; D: TRBD1; DNA: TGTGCCAGCAGCCAGCCCCATAGGGGGCGAGGCAACTATGGCTACACCTTC; CDR3: CASSQPHRGRGNYGYTF
V: TRBV4-3; size: -; J: TRBJ1-6; D: -; DNA: TGCGCCAGCAGCCAAGATCTCGCCCCAAGGGGAAATTCACCCCTCCACTTT; CDR3: CASSQDLAPRGNSPLHF
V: TRBV27; size: -; J: TRBJ1-5; D: -; DNA: TGTGCCAGCAGTTTAGAAGGGGTTGGCAATCAGCCCCAGCATTTT; CDR3: CASSLEGVGNQPQHF
V: TRBV11-2; size: -; J: TRBJ2-7; D: -; DNA: TGTGCCAGCAGCCCGCGCTACGAGCAGTACTTC; CDR3: CASSPRYEQYF
V: TRBV29-1; size: few; J: TRBJ2-1; D: TRBD1; DNA: TGCAGCGTTCCACGGACAGGGTACAACAATGAGCAGTTCTTC; CDR3: CSVPRTGYNNEQFF
V: TRBV20-1; size: -; J: TRBJ2-2; D: TRBD2; DNA: TGCAGTGCTAGTCGGCCCGCGGGAGGATTGAACACCGGGGAGCTGTTTTTT; CDR3: CSASRPAGGLNTGELFF
V: TRBV9; size: -; J: TRBJ2-2; D: TRBD2; DNA: TGTGCCAGCAGCCCCAGACTAGCGGCAAACACCGGGGAGCTGTTTTTT; CDR3: CASSPRLAANTGELFF
V: TRBV7-9; size: -; J: TRBJ1-1; D: -; DNA: TGTGCCAGCAGCCTCCGGACGGGGGAGGAGGCTGAAGCTTTCTTT; CDR3: CASSLRTGEEAEAFF
V: TRBV12-5; size: once; J: TRBJ2-2; D: -; DNA: TGTGCTAGTGGTTTGGTAATTTCAGGGTACACCGGGGAGCTGTTTTTT; CDR3: CASGLVISGYTGELFF
V: TRBV3-1/TRBV3-2; size: -; J: TRBJ1-5; D: -; DNA: TGTGCCAGCAGCCAAGATGGAGGAGGCCAGCCCCAGCATTTT; CDR3: CASSQDGGGQPQHF
V: TRBV12-3/TRBV12-4; size: few; J: TRBJ1-4; D: -; DNA: TGTGCCAGCAATCGGGGGAGAACGGAACTGTTTTTT; CDR3: CASNRGRTELFF
V: TRBV18; size: -; J: TRBJ2-2; D: TRBD1; DNA: TGTGCCAGCTCACAAACGGGACAGGGAAGGACCGGGGAGCTGTTTTTT; CDR3: CASSQTGQGRTGELFF
V: TRBV20-1; size: -; J: TRBJ2-7; D: -; DNA: TGCAGTGCTAGTGTCGGTTGGGAGCAGTACTTC; CDR3: CSASVGWEQYF
V: TRBV7-8; size: -; J: TRBJ2-7; D: TRBD2; DNA: TGTGCCAGCAACCAACTAGCGGGGAACTACGAGCAGTACTTC; CDR3: CASNQLAGNYEQYF
V: TRBV4-3; size: once; J: TRBJ1-1; D: -; DNA: TGCGCCAGCAGCCAAGAGGCAGGAATGAACACTGAAGCTTTCTTT; CDR3: CASSQEAGMNTEAFF
V: TRBV30; size: -; J: TRBJ1-4; D: TRBD1; DNA: TGTGCCTCGGGACAGTCAGGGGGAAAACTGTTTTTT; CDR3: CASGQSGGKLFF
V: TRBV6-1; size: once; J: TRBJ2-5; D: -; DNA: TGTGCCAGCAGTGAATTGGGGGGTCGGGAGACCCAGTACTTC; CDR3: CASSELGGRETQYF